This TCR beta chain emerged from a study of shared clonotypes between healthy human individuals. Deep was the level used in running the assay. The table came from immunoSEQ multiplex PCR; TCRdb's copy has only in-frame clones and leaves some out. The sample has some 2,000,000 clones, approximately 95% seen once. The V and J ends lost 2 bases and 5 bases respectively, with 12 bases between them. Germline values: CDR1 MNHEY, CDR2 SMNVEV (reference sequence). The CDR3 is 14 amino acids. The sample taken for sequencing was naive CD4+ T cells sorted from blood. Described subset: CD45RA+ positively selected. The V call is TRBV27, the J call TRBJ1-1; D perhaps matches TRBD1 (5 bases). The clonotype originates from a man younger than 35 in good health. Here the CDR3 DNA reads TGTGCCAGCAGTTTAGGGATTGGGGGGACTGAAGCTTTCTTT. Protein sequence: CASSLGIGGTEAFF.